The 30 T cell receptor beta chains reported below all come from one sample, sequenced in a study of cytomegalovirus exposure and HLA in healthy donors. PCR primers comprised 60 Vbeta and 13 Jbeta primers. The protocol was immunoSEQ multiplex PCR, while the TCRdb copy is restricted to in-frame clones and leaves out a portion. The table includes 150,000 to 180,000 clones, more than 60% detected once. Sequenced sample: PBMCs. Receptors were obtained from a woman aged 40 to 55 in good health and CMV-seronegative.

In DNA, the CDR3 is TGTGCCAGCAGCTTAGTCGGTAATGAGCAGTTCTTC. This gives the protein CASSLVGNEQFF. The chain has TRBV7-9 and TRBJ2-1; D remains ambiguous. The ends were cut back, 1 base at V and 7 bases at J, with 5 bases in the middle. There are 12 residues in the CDR3. CDR1 and CDR2 from the germline V gene are SEHNR and FQNEAQ (reference sequence).

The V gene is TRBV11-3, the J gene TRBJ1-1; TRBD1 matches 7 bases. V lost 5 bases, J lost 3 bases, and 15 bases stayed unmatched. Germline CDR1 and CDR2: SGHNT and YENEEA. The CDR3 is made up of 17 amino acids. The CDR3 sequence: CASSTRQGRIGDTEAFF. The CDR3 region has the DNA TGTGCCAGCAGCACCCGACAGGGAAGGATCGGGGACACTGAAGCTTTCTTT.

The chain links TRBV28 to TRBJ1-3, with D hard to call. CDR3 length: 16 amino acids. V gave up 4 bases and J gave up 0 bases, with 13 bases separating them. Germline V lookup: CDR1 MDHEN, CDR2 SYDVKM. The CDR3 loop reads CASSSIDGSSGNTIYF. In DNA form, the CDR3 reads TGTGCCAGCAGTTCGATCGACGGGTCCTCTGGAAACACCATATATTTT.

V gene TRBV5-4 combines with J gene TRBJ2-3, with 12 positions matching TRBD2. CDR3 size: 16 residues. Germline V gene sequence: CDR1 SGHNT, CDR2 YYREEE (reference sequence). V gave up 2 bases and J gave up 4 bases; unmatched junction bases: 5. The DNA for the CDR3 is TGTGCCAGCAGCTTCCGACTAGCGGGAGAGGCAGATACGCAGTATTTT. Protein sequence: CASSFRLAGEADTQYF.

CDR3: CSVGGTGGLEQYF. CDR3 bases: TGCAGCGTTGGAGGGACAGGGGGCCTCGAGCAGTACTTC. V and J are TRBV29-1 and TRBJ2-7; the match to TRBD1 covers 12 bases. Germline values: CDR1 SQVTM, CDR2 ANQGSEA. This CDR3 has 13 residues. The junction had 4 bases not matched to a gene; V was cut back by 4 bases and J by 6 bases.

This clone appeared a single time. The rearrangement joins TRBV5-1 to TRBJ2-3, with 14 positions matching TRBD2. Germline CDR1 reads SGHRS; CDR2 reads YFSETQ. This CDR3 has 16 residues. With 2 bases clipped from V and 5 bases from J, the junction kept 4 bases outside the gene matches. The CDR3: CASSLEGLAGEDTQYF. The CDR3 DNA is TGCGCCAGCAGCTTAGAGGGACTAGCGGGGGAAGATACGCAGTATTTT.

CDR3: CASSLPQAGAYEQYF. CDR3 in DNA: TGTGCCAGCAGCTTGCCCCAAGCCGGAGCCTACGAGCAGTACTTC. This chain joins TRBV5-6 and TRBJ2-7; D uncertain. Germline assignment: CDR1 SGHDT and CDR2 YYEEEE. The length of the CDR3 is 15 residues. The V and J ends lost 1 base and 2 bases respectively, with 13 bases between them.

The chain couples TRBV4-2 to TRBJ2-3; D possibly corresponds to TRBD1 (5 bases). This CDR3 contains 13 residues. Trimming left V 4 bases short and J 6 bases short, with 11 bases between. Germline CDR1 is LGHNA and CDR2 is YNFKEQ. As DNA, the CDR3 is TGTGCCAGCAGCCTTGGGGCGGCGGATACGCAGTATTTT. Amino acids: CASSLGAADTQYF.

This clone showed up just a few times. The CDR3 coding sequence is TGCGCCACCAGGGAGGAGAGCGCTGAAGCTTTCTTT. Protein product: CATREESAEAFF. V and J are TRBV5-1 and TRBJ1-1; maybe TRBD1 (5 bases). The V gene's germline CDR1 is SGHRS and CDR2 YFSETQ. This CDR3 comprises 12 residues. Between the trimmed V and J ends, which lost 9 bases and 6 bases, there was a span of 15 bases.

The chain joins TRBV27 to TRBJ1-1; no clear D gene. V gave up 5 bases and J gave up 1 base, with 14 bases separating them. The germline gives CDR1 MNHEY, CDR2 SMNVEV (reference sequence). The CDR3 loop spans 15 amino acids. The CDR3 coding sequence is TGTGCCAGCAGTACCACGGGGAGACGGAACACTGAAGCTTTCTTT. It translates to CASSTTGRRNTEAFF.

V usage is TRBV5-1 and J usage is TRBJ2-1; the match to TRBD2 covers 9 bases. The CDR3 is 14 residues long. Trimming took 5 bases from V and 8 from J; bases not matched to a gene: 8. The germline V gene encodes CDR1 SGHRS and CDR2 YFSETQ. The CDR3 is CASSWRGGEDEQFF. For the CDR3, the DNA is TGCGCCAGCAGTTGGCGGGGGGGCGAGGATGAGCAGTTCTTC.

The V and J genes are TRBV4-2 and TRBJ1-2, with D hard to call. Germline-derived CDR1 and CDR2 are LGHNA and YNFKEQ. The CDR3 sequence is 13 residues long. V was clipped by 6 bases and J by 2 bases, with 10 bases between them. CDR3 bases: TGTGCCAGCAGACCAACAGAGAACTATGGCTACACCTTC. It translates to CASRPTENYGYTF.

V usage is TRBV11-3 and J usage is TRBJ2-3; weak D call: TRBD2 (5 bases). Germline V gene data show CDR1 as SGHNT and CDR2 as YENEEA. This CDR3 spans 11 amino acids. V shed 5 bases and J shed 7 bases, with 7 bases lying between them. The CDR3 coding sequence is TGTGCCAGCAGCGAGGGTAATACGCAGTATTTT. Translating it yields CASSEGNTQYF.

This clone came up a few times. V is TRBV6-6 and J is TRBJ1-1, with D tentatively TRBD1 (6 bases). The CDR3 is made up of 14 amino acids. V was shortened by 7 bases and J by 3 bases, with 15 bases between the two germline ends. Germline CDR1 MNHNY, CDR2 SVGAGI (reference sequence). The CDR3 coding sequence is TGTGCCAGCAACCCCGCAGGGGTTTACACTGAAGCTTTCTTT. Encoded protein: CASNPAGVYTEAFF.

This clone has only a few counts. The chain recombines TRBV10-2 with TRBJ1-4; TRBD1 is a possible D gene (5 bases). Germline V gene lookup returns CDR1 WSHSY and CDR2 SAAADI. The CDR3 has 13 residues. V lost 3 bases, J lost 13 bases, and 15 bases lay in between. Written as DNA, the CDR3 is TGCGCCAGCAGTGACAGGGCGGGGTTGAGACTGTTTTTT. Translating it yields CASSDRAGLRLFF.

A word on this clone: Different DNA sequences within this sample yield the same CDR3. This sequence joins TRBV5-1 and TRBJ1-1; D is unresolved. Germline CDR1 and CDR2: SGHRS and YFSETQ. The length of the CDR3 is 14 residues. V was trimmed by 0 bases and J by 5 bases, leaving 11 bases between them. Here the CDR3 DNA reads TGCGCCAGCAGCTTGGCGGGAGGAGGAACTGAAGCTTTCTTT. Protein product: CASSLAGGGTEAFF. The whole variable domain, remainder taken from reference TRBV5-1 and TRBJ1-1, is KAGVTQTPRYLIKTRGQQVTLSCSPISGHRSVSWYQQTPGQGLQFLFEYFSETQRNKGNFPGRFSGRQFSNSRSEMNVSTLELGDSALYLCASSLAGGGTEAFFGQGTRLTVV.

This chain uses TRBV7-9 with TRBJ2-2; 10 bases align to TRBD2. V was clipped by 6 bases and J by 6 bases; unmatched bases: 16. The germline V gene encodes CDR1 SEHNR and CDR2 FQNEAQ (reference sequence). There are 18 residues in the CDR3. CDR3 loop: CASSQRRLAGDWAGELFF. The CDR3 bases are TGTGCCAGCAGTCAAAGGAGGCTAGCGGGAGATTGGGCCGGGGAGCTGTTTTTT.

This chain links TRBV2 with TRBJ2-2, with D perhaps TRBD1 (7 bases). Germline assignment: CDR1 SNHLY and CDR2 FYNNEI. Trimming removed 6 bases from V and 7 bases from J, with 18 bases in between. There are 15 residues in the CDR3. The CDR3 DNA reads TGTGCCAGCAGCCAACAGGGGAGGCATGGCGGGGAGCTGTTTTTT. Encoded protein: CASSQQGRHGGELFF. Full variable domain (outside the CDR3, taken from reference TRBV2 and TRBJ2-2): EPEVTQTPSHQVTQMGQEVILRCVPISNHLYFYWYRQILGQKVEFLVSFYNNEISEKSEIFDDQFSVERPDGSNFTLKIRSTKLEDSAMYFCASSQQGRHGGELFFGEGSRLTVL.

The CDR3 reads CVPMYNEQFF. The CDR3 DNA is TGTGTCCCCATGTACAATGAGCAGTTCTTC. The chain recombines TRBV19 with TRBJ2-1; D gene uncertain. In germline, CDR1 is LNHDA, CDR2 SQIVND (reference sequence). This CDR3 has 10 amino acids.

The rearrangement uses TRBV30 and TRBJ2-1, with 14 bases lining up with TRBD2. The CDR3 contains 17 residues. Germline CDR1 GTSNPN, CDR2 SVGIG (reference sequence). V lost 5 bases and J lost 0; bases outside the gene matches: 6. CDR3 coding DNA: TGTGCCTGGGGGGGACTAGCGGGGGAACGCTCCTACAATGAGCAGTTCTTC. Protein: CAWGGLAGERSYNEQFF.

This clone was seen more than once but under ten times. In DNA, the CDR3 is TGTGCCAGCAGCGGACGACAGGGAGATACTGAAGCTTTCTTT. Residues: CASSGRQGDTEAFF. The V and J genes are TRBV11-3 and TRBJ1-1; 7 bases match TRBD1. The length of the CDR3 is 14 residues. The V gene end was trimmed by 5 bases and the J gene end by 5 bases; junction bases not matched to a gene: 8. Per germline, CDR1 SGHNT and CDR2 YENEEA.

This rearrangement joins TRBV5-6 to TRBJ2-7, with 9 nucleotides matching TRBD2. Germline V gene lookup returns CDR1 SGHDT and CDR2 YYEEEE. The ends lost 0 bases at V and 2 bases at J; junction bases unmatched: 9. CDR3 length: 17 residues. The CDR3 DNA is TGTGCCAGCAGCTTGGGAGCGGGAGGCGACCTAACCTACGAGCAGTACTTC. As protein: CASSLGAGGDLTYEQYF.

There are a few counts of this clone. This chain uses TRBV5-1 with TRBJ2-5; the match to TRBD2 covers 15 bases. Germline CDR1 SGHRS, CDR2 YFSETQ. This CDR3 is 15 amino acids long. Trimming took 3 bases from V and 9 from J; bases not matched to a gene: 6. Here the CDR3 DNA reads TGCGCCAGCAGCTACGGACTAGCGGGAGGGAAGGCCCAGTACTTC. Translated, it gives CASSYGLAGGKAQYF.

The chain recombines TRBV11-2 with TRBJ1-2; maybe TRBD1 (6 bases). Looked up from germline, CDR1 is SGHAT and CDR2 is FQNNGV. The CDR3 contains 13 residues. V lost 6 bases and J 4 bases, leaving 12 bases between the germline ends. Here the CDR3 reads CASSLKGVYGYTF. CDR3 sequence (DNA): TGTGCCAGCAGTCTAAAGGGGGTCTATGGCTACACCTTC.

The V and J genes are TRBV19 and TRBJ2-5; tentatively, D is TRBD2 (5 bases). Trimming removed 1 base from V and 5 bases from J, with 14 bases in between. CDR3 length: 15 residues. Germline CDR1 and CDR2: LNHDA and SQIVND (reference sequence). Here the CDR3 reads CASSIGGTPGETQYF. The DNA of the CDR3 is TGTGCCAGTAGTATAGGAGGCACTCCGGGGGAGACCCAGTACTTC.

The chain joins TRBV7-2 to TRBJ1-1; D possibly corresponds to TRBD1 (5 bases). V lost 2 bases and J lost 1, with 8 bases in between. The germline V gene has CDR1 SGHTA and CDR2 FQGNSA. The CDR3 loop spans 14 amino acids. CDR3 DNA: TGTGCCAGCAGCTTATCCAGGGCGAACACTGAAGCTTTCTTT. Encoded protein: CASSLSRANTEAFF.

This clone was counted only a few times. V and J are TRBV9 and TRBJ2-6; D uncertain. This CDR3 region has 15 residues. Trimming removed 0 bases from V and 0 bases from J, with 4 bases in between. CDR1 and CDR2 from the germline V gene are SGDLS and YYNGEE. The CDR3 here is CASSVANSGANVLTF. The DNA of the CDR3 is TGTGCCAGCAGCGTAGCCAACTCTGGGGCCAACGTCCTGACTTTC. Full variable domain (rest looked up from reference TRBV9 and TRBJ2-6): DSGVTQTPKHLITATGQRVTLRCSPRSGDLSVYWYQQSLDQGLQFLIQYYNGEERAKGNILERFSAQQFPDLHSELNLSSLELGDSALYFCASSVANSGANVLTFGAGSRLTVL.

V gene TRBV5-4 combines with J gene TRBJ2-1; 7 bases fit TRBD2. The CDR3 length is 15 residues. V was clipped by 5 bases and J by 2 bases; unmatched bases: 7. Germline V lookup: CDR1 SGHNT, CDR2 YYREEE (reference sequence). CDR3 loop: CASSHGLVPYNEQFF. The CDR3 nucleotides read TGTGCCAGCAGTCACGGACTAGTCCCCTACAATGAGCAGTTCTTC.

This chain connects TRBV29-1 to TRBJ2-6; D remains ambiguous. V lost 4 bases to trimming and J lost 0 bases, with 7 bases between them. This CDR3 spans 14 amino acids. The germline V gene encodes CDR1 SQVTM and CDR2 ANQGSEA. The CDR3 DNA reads TGCAGCGTTGCCCACAACTCTGGGGCCAACGTCCTGACTTTC. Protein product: CSVAHNSGANVLTF.

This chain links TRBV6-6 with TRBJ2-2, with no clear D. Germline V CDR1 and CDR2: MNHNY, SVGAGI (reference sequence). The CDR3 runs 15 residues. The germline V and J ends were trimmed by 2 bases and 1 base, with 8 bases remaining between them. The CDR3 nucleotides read TGTGCCAGCAGTTACCCACCCGGGAACACCGGGGAGCTGTTTTTT. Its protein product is CASSYPPGNTGELFF.